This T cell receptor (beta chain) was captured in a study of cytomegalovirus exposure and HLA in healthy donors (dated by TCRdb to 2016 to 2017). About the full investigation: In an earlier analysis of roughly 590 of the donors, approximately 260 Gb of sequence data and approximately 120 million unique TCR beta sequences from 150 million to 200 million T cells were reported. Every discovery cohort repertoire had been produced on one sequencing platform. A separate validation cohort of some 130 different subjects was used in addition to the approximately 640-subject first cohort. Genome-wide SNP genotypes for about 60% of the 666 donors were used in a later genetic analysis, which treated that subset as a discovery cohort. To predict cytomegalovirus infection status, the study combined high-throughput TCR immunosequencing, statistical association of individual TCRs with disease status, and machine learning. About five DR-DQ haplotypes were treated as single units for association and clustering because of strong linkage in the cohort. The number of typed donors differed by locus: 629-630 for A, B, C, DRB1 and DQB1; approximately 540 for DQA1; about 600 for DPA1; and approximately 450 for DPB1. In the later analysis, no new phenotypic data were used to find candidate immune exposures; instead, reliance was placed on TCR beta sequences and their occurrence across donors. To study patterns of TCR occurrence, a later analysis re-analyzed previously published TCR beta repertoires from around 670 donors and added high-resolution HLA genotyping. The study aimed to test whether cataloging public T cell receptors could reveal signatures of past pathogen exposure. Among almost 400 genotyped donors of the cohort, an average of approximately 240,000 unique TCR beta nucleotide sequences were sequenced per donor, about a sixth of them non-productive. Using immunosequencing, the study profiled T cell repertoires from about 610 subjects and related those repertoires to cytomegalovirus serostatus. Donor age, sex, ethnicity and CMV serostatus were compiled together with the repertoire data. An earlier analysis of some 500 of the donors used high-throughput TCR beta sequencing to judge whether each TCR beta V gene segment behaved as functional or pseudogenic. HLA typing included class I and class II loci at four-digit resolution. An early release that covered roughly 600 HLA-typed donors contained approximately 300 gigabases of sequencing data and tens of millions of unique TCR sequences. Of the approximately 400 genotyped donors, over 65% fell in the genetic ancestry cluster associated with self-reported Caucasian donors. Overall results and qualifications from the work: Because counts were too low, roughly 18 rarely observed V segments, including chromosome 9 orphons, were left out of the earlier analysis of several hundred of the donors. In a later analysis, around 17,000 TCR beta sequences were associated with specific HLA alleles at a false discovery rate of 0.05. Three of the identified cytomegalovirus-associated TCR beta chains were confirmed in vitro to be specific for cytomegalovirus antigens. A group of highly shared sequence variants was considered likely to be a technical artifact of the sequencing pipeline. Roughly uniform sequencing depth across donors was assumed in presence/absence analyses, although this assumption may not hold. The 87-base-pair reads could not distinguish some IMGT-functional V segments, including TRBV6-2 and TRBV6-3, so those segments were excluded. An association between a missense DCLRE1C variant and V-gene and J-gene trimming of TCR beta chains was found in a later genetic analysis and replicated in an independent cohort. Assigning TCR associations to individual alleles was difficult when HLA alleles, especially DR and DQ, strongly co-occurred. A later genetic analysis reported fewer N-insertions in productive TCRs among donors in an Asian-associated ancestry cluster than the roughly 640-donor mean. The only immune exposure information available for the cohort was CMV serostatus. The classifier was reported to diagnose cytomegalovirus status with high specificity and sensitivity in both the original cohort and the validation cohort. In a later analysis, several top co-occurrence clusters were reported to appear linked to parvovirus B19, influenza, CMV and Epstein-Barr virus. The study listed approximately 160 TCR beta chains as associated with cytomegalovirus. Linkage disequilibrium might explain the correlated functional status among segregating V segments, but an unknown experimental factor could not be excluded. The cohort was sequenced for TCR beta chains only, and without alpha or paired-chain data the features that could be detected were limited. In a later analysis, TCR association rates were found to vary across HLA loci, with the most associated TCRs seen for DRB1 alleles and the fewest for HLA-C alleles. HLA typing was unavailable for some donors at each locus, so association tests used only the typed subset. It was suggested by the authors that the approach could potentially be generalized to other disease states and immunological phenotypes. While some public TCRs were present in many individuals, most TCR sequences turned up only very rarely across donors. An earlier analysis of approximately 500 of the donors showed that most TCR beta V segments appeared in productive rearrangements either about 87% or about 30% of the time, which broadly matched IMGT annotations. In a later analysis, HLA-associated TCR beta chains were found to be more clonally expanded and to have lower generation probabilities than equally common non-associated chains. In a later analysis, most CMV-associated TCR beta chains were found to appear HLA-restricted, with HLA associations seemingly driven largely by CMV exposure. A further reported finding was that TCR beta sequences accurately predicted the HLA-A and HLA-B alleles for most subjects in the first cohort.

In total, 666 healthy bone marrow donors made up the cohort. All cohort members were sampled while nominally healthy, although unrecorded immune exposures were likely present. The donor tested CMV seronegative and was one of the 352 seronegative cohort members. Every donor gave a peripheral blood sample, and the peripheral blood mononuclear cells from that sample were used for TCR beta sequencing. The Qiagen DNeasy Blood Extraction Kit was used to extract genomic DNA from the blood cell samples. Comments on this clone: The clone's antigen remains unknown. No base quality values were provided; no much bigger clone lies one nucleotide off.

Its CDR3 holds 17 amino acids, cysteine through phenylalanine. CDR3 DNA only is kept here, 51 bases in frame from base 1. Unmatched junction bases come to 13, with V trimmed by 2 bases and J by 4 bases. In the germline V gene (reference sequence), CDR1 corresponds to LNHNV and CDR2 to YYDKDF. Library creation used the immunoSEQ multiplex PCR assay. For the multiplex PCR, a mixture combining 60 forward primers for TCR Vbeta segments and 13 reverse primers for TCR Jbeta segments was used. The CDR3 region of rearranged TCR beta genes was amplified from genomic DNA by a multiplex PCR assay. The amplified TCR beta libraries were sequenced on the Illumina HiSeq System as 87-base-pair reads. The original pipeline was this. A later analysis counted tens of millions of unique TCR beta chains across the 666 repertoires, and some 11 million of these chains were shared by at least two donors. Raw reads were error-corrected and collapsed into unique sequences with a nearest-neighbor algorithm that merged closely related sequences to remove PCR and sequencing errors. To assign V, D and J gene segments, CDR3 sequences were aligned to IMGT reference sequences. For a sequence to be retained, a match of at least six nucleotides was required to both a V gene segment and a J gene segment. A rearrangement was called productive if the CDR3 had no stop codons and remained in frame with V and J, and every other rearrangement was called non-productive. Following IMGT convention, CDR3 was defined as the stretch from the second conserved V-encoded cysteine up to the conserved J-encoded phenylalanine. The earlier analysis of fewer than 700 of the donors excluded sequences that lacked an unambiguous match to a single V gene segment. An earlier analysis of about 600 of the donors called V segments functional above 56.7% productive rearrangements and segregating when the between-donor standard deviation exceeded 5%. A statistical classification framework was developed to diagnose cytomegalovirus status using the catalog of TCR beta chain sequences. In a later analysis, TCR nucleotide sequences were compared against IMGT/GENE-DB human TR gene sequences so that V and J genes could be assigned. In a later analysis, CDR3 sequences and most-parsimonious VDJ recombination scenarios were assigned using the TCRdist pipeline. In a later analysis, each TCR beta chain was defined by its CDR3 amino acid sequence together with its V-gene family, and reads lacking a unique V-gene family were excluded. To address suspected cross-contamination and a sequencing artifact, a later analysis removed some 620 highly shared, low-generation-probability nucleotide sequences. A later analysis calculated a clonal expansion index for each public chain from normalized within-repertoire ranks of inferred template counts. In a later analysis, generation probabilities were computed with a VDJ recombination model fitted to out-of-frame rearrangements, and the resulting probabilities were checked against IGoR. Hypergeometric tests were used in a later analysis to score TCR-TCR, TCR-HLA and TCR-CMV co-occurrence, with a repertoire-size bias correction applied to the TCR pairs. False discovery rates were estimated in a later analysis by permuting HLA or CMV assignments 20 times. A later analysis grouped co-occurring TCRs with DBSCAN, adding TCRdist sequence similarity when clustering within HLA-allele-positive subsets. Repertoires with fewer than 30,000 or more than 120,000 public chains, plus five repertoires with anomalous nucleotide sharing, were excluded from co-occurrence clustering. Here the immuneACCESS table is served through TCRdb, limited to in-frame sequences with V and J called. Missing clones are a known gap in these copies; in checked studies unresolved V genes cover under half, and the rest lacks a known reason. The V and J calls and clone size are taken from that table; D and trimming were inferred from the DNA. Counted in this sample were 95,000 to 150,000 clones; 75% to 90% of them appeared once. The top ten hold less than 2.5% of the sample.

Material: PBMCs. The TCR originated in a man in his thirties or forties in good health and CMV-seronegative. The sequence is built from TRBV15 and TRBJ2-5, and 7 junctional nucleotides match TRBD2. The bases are TGTGCCACCAGCAGATCCGACTCGACTAGCCCCAGAGAGACCCAGTACTTC. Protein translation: CATSRSDSTSPRETQYF.